The text below deals with one TCR beta chain. This entry is derived from a study of blood T cell repertoires in COVID-19. Study-wide background: The study drew acute and convalescent COVID-19 samples from the United States, Italy and Spain.

Original processing notes: Counts of nucleated cells, estimated from reference gene primer amplification, were obtained. Using immunoSEQ multiplex PCR, the repertoire was profiled, and TCRdb retains in-frame clones only, with some absent. V and J calls and clone size are copied from that table; D and trimming were computed from the DNA. The table includes 250,000 to 350,000 clones, 89% detected once. CDR1 and CDR2 (germline): MRHNA, SNTAGT. This CDR3 region has 16 residues. V shed 0 bases, J shed 5 bases, and the junction held 6 bases outside the gene matches. The chain employs TRBV6-4 and TRBJ2-1; 8 bases fit TRBD2. The TCR originated in a woman aged 60-70 years with acute or convalescent COVID-19. Sample: peripheral blood. The CDR3, as DNA: TGTGCCAGCAGTGACTCGGGGCGGGGGGCCAACAATGAGCAGTTCTTC. Translation gives CASSDSGRGANNEQFF.